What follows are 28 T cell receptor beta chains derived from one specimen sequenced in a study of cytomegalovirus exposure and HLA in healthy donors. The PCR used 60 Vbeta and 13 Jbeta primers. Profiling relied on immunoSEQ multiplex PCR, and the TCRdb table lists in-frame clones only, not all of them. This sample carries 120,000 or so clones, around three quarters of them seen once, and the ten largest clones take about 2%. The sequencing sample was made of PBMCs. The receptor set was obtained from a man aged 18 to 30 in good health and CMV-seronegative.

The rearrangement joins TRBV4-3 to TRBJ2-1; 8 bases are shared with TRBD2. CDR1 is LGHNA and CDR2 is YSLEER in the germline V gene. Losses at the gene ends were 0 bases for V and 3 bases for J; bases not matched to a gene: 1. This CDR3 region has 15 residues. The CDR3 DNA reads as TGCGCCAGCAGCCAAGATCGGGAGGGCTACAATGAGCAGTTCTTC. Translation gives CASSQDREGYNEQFF.

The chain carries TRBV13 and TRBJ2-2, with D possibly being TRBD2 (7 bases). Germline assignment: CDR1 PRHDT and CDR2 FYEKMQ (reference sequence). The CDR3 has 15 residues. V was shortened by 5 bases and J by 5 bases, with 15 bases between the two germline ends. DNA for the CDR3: TGTGCCAGCAGCCGGAGGGGGGGGAGTACCGGGGAGCTGTTTTTT. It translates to CASSRRGGSTGELFF.

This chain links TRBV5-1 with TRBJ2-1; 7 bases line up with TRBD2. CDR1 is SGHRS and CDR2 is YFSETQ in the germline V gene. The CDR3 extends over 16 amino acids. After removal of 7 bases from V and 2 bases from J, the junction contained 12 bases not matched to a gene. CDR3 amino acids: CASSPGGAGTYNEQFF. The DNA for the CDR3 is TGCGCCAGCTCCCCCGGAGGAGCGGGAACCTACAATGAGCAGTTCTTC.

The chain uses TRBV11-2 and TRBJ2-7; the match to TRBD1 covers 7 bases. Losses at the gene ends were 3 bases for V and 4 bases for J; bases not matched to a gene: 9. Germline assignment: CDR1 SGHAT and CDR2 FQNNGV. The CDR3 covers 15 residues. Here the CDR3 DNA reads TGTGCCAGCAGCTTCCGACAGGGTAGGATATACGAGCAGTACGTC. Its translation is CASSFRQGRIYEQYV.

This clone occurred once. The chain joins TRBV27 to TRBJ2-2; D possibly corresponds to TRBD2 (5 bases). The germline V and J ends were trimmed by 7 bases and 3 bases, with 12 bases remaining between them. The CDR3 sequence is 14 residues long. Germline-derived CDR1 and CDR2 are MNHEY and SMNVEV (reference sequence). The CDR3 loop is CASNRDRDTGELFF. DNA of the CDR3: TGTGCCAGCAACCGGGATAGGGACACCGGGGAGCTGTTTTTT.

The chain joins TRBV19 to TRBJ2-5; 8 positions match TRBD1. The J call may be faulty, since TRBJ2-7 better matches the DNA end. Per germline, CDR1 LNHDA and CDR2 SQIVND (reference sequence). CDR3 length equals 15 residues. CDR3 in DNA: TGTGCCAGTAGTACCTCGCCGGGACAGGTTGACGAGCAGTACTTC. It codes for CASSTSPGQVDEQYF.

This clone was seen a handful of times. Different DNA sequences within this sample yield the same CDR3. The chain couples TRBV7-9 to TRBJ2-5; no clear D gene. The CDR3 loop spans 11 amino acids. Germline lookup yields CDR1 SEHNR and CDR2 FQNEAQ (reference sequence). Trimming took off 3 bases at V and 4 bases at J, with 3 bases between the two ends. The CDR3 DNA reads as TGTGCCAGCAGCTTCAGAGAGACCCAGTACTTC. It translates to CASSFRETQYF.

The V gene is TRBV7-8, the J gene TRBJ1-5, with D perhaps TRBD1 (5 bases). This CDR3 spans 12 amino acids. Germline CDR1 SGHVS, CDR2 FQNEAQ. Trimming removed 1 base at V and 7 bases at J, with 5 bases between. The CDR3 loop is CASSLGGQPQHF. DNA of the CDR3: TGTGCCAGCAGCTTAGGGGGCCAGCCCCAGCATTTT.

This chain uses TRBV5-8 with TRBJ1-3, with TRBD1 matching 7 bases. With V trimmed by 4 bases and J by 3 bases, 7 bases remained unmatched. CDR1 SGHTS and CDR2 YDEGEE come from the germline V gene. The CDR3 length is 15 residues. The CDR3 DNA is TGTGCCAGCAGCGGGGACAGCTTCTTTGGAAACACCATATATTTT. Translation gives CASSGDSFFGNTIYF.

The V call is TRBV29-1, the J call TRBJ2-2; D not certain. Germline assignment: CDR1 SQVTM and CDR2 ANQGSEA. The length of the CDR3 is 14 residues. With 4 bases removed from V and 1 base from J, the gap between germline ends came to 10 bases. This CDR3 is CSVAPSLNTGELFF. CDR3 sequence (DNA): TGCAGCGTTGCTCCGTCTCTGAACACCGGGGAGCTGTTTTTT.

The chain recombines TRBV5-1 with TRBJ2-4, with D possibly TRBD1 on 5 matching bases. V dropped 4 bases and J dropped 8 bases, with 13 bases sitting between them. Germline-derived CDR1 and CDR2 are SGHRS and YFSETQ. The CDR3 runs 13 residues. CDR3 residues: CASSPQASDIQYF. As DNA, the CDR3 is TGCGCCAGCAGCCCACAGGCATCGGACATTCAGTACTTC.

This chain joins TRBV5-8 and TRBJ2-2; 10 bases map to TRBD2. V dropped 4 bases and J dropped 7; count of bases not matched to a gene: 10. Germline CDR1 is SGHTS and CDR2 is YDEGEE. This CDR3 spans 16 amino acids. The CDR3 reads CASSLPLAGVIGELFF. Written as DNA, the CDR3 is TGTGCCAGCAGCCTCCCCCTAGCGGGAGTAATCGGGGAGCTGTTTTTT.

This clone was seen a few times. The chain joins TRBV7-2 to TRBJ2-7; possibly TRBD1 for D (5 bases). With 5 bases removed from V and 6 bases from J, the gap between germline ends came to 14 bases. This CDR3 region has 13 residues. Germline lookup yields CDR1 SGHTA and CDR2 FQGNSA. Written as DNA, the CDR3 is TGTGCCAGCAGCCCCCGGATTAGGGGCGAGCAGTACTTC. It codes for CASSPRIRGEQYF.

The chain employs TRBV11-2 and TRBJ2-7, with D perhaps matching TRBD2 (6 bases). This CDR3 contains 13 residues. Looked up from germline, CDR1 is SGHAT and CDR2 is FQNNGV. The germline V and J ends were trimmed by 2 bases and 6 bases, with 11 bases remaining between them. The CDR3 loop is CASSLSLAAEQYF. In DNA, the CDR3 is TGTGCCAGCAGCTTATCCTTAGCGGCCGAGCAGTACTTC.

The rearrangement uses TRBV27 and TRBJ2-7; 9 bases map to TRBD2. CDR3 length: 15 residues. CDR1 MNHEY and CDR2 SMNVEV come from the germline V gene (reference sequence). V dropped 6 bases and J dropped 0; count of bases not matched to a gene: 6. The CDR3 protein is CASRMVAGASYEQYF. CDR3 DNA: TGTGCCAGCAGAATGGTAGCGGGAGCCTCCTACGAGCAGTACTTC.

The CDR3: CAYRTSPGTDTQYF. The DNA for the CDR3 is TGTGCATACAGAACTAGTCCCGGCACAGATACGCAGTATTTT. The chain joins TRBV30 to TRBJ2-3; the D gene is possibly TRBD2 (5 bases). There are 14 residues in the CDR3. Germline V gene data show CDR1 as GTSNPN and CDR2 as SVGIG (reference sequence).

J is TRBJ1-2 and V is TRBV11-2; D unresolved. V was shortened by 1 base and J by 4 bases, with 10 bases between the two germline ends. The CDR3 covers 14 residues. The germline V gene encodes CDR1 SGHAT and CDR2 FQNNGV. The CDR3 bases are TGTGCCAGCAGCTTAGGGGGAGCCGGCTATGGCTACACCTTC. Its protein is CASSLGGAGYGYTF.

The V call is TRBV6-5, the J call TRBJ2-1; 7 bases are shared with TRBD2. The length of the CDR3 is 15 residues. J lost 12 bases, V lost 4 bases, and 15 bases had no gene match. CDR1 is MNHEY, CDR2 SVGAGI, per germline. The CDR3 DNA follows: TGTGCCAGCAGTTTCACGGGAGGCCCCTCTAGGGTGCAGTTCTTC. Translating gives CASSFTGGPSRVQFF.

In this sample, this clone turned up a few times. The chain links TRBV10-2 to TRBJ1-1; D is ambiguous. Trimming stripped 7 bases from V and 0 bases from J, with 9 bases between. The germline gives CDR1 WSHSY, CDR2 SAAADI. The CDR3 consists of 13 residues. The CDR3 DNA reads TGCGCCAGCAATTTAGAAATGAACACTGAAGCTTTCTTT. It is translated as CASNLEMNTEAFF.

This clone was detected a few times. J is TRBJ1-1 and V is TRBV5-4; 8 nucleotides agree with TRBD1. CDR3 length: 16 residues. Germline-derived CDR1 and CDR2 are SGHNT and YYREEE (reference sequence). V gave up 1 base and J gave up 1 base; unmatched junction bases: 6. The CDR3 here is CASSLYRGLENTEAFF. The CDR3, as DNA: TGTGCCAGCAGCTTGTACAGGGGGTTGGAGAACACTGAAGCTTTCTTT.

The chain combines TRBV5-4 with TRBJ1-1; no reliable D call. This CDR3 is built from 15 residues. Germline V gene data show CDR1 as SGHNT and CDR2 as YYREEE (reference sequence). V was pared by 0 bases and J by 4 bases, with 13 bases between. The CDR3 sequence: CASSLGPEKSTEAFF. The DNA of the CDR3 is TGTGCCAGCAGCTTGGGACCGGAGAAGAGCACTGAAGCTTTCTTT.

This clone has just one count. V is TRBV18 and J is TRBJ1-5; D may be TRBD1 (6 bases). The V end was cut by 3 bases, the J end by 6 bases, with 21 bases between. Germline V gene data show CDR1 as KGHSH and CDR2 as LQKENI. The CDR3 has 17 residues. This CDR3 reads CASSPTLAGGRIQPQHF. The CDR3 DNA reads TGTGCCAGCTCACCCACCCTGGCCGGGGGGCGGATTCAGCCCCAGCATTTT.

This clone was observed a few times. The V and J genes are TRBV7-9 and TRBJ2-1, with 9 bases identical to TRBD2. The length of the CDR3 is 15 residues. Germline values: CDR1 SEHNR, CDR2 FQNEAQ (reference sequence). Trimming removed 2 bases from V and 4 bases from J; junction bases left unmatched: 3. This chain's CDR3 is CASSLSSGIYNEQFF. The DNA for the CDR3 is TGTGCCAGCAGCTTATCTAGCGGGATTTACAATGAGCAGTTCTTC.

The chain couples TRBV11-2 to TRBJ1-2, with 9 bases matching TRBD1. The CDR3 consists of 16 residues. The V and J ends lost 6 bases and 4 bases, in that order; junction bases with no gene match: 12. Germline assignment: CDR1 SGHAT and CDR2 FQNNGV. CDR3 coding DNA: TGTGCCAGCAGACTACTCAGACAGGGGGAGCGCTATGGCTACACCTTC. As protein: CASRLLRQGERYGYTF. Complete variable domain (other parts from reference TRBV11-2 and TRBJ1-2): EAGVAQSPRYKIIEKRQSVAFWCNPISGHATLYWYQQILGQGPKLLIQFQNNGVVDDSQLPKDRFSAERLKGVDSTLKIQPAKLEDSAVYLCASRLLRQGERYGYTFGSGTRLTVV.

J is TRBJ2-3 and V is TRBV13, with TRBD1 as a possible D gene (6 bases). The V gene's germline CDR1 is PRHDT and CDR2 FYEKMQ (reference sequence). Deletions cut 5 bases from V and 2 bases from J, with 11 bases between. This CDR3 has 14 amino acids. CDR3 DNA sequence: TGTGCCAGCAGCACCAGGACAGCCACAGATACGCAGTATTTT. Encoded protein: CASSTRTATDTQYF.

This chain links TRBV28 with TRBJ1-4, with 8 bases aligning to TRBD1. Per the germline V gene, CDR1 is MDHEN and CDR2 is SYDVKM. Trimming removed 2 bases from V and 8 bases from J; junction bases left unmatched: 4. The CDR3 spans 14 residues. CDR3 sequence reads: CASSLQGAQEKLFF. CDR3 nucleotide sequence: TGTGCCAGCAGTTTACAGGGGGCGCAAGAAAAACTGTTTTTT. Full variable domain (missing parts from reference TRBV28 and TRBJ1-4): DVKVTQSSRYLVKRTGEKVFLECVQDMDHENMFWYRQDPGLGLRLIYFSYDVKMKEKGDIPEGYSVSREKKERFSLILESASTNQTSMYLCASSLQGAQEKLFFGSGTQLSVL.

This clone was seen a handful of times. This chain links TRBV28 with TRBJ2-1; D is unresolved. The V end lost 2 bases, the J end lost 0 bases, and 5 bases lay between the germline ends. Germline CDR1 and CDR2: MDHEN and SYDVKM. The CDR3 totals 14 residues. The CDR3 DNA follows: TGTGCCAGCAGTTTACTAAGCTCCTACAATGAGCAGTTCTTC. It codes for CASSLLSSYNEQFF.

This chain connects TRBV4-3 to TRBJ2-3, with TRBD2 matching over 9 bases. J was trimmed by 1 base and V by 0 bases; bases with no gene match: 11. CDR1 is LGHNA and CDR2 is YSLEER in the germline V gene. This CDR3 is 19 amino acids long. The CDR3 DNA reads TGCGCCAGCAGCCAAGATCGGGCGGGAGGGCTTATTGGCACAGATACGCAGTATTTT. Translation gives CASSQDRAGGLIGTDTQYF.